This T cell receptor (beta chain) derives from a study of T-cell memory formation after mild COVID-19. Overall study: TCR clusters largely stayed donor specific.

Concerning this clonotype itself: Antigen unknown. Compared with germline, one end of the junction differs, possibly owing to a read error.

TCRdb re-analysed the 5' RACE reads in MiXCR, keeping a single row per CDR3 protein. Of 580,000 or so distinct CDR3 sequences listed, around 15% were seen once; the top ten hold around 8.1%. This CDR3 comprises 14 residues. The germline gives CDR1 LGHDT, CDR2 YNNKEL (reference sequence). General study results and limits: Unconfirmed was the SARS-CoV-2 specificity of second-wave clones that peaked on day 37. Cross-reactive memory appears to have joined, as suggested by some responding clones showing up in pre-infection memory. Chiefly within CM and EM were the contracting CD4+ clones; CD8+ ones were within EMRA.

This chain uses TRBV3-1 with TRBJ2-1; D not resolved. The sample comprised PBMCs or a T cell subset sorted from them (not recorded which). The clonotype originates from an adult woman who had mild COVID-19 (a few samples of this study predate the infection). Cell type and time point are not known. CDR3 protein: CASCQVGSYNEQFF. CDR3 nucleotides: TGTGCCAGCTGCCAAGTAGGTAGCTACAATGAGCAGTTCTTC.